This T cell receptor (beta chain) was identified during a study of identical twins. V dropped 8 bases and J dropped 3 bases, with 11 bases sitting between them. CDR3 size: 13 residues. Study-level results: Rather than following the same donors, the conclusions depended on cross-sectional statistical analysis.

On this clonotype: What it binds is unknown.

After template switching added a universal primer site, the resulting cDNA carried unique molecular identifiers. TCRdb reprocessed the 5' RACE reads via MiXCR and lists one record per CDR3 protein. The data show under 250,000 distinct CDR3 sequences, more than 9.5% seen once. The same sample was also studied in work on yellow fever vaccine responses in identical twins.

Sequencing input: memory (CD45RO+) T cells sorted from blood. This TCR derives from a woman between 18 and 29 years old in good health. V gene TRBV12-3 or TRBV12-4 combines with J gene TRBJ1-5; D is undetermined. The CDR3 bases are TGTGCCAGCCGAAGGGAGGCCAATCAGCCCCAGCATTTT. It is translated as CASRREANQPQHF.